This T cell receptor (beta chain) was retrieved from a study of immune evolution from preneoplasia to lung adenocarcinoma. Study overall: HLA loss of heterozygosity: about 7% AIS, 15% MIA, over 30% ADC, none AAH. General observations from the study: Later-stage lesions appeared to have more T cells, more diversity, less clonality.

Patient tissue came from resections in Japan or China, 2014–2017. After pathologic assessment, macro-dissection selected premalignant or tumor cells for extraction. Per germline, CDR1 MNHEY and CDR2 SVGAGI. V was shortened by 8 bases and J by 0 bases, with 5 bases between the two germline ends. The CDR3 is made up of 11 amino acids. This table comes from immunoSEQ multiplex PCR, and its TCRdb copy is limited to in-frame clones, with some not included. Of about 6,500 clones listed, roughly 75% are singletons. This clone has more than one count but fewer than ten. The antigen remains undetermined. The sample holds other DNA sequences that translate to the same CDR3.

The TCR was taken from an older donor with lung adenocarcinoma. V is TRBV6-5 and J is TRBJ2-7; D uncertain. What was sequenced was FFPE lung adenocarcinoma in situ tissue. The CDR3 bases are TGTGCCAGCGGACGCTCCTACGAGCAGTACTTC. Translating it yields CASGRSYEQYF.